These 5 T cell receptor beta chains were sequenced from one sample in a study of cytomegalovirus exposure and HLA in healthy donors. It was with 60 Vbeta and 13 Jbeta primers that the PCR ran. Here immunoSEQ multiplex PCR was the method, and the copy in TCRdb shows in-frame clones only, minus some. The repertoire includes about 160,000 clones, approximately 81% of them detected once, and approximately 7% sits in the top ten. Sequenced material: PBMCs. Every receptor here comes from a woman in her 30s in good health and CMV-seropositive.

The chain is built from TRBV6-5 and TRBJ1-2, with D perhaps matching TRBD1 (6 bases). With 2 bases removed from V and 2 bases from J, the gap between germline ends came to 9 bases. The CDR3 loop spans 14 amino acids. Germline V gene lookup returns CDR1 MNHEY and CDR2 SVGAGI. CDR3 in DNA: TGTGCCAGCAGTTACGCGCAGGGGAACTATGGCTACACCTTC. It is translated as CASSYAQGNYGYTF.

Concerning this clone: Other DNA sequences within the sample encode an identical CDR3. The gene calls are TRBV14 and TRBJ2-7; no clear D. The CDR3 loop spans 11 amino acids. V shed 2 bases and J shed 3 bases, with 2 bases lying between them. Germline loops: CDR1 SGHDN, CDR2 FVKESK. CDR3 residues: CASSQYYEQYF. DNA for the CDR3: TGTGCCAGCAGCCAATACTACGAGCAGTACTTC.

The chain links TRBV5-1 to TRBJ1-1; unclear D gene. The CDR3 has 15 amino acids. Germline loops: CDR1 SGHRS, CDR2 YFSETQ. The V and J ends lost 1 base and 1 base respectively, with 11 bases between them. CDR3 DNA: TGCGCCAGCAGCTTGACTGACATATCGAACACTGAAGCTTTCTTT. This codes for CASSLTDISNTEAFF.

This clone was detected once. The J gene is TRBJ2-7, the V gene TRBV7-8; maybe TRBD2 (5 bases). The V and J ends lost 3 bases and 2 bases respectively, with 11 bases between them. Germline lookup yields CDR1 SGHVS and CDR2 FQNEAQ. This CDR3 is 14 amino acids long. CDR3 in amino acids: CASSLSGIPYEQYF. The CDR3, as DNA: TGTGCCAGCAGCTTGTCCGGGATCCCCTACGAGCAGTACTTC.

The rearrangement joins TRBV10-3 to TRBJ1-3; the D gene is possibly TRBD1 (6 bases). V shed 8 bases and J shed 0 bases, with 17 bases lying between them. The CDR3 has 16 residues. Germline V gene lookup returns CDR1 ENHRY and CDR2 SYGVKD. The CDR3 DNA reads as TGTGCCATCGGGGCAGGGGTCGATCCCTCTGGAAACACCATATATTTT. This sequence encodes CAIGAGVDPSGNTIYF.